This TCR beta chain was documented in a study of neoadjuvant anti-PD-1 for oral cavity cancer. CDR3 length: 15 residues. Germline V gives CDR1 LGHNA, CDR2 YSLEER. The V and J ends lost 4 bases and 6 bases respectively, with 15 bases between them. Profiled with immunoSEQ multiplex PCR; TCRdb holds only in-frame clones, not every one. The sample includes about 23,000 clones, 40% to 50% of them seen just once. Specified time point: after neoadjuvant nivolumab, at surgical resection. The sample consisted of tumor tissue, taken after nivolumab (anti-PD-1) treatment. This receptor was obtained from a person aged 40 to 85 with oral cavity squamous cell carcinoma. The chain is built from TRBV4-3 and TRBJ2-2; D gene unclear. CDR3 region: CASSLFGIGAGELFF. In DNA form, the CDR3 reads TGCGCCAGCAGCCTGTTCGGAATAGGTGCCGGGGAGCTGTTTTTT.